The source of this T cell receptor beta chain is a study of blood T cell repertoires in COVID-19. Study summary: Material from acute and convalescent COVID-19 was sourced from the United States, Italy and Spain.

Generated by immunoSEQ multiplex PCR, the TCRdb table keeps only in-frame clones and is missing some. The repertoire holds about 220,000 clones, with approximately 80% as singletons. V was trimmed by 1 base and J by 4 bases, leaving 9 bases between them. Germline lookup yields CDR1 SGDLS and CDR2 YYNGEE. The CDR3 extends over 14 amino acids. This study enrolled people aged 18 to 89 from about two dozen US geographic areas. The chain has TRBV9 and TRBJ1-3; D is ambiguous. The sequence derives from a woman between 40 and 50 years old with acute COVID-19. Input material: PBMCs or T cells enriched from blood (not recorded which). The CDR3 DNA reads as TGTGCCAGCAGCGTATCGGGTTCCGGAAACACCATATATTTT. It yields the protein CASSVSGSGNTIYF.